This T cell receptor (beta chain) came from a study of cytomegalovirus exposure and HLA in healthy donors (dated by TCRdb to about 2017). For context, the study as a whole: A later analysis indicated that the 120 or so validation repertoires were generated on the platform also employed for the roughly 650 repertoires of the first cohort. The study aimed to test whether signatures of past pathogen exposure could be identified by cataloging public T cell receptors. Along with the approximately 700-subject first cohort, a separate validation cohort of over a hundred different subjects was used. The study combined high-throughput TCR immunosequencing, statistical association of individual TCRs with disease status, and machine learning to predict cytomegalovirus infection status.

Receptors were amplified or captured by the immunoSEQ multiplex PCR assay. The paper's processing steps were these. A statistical classification framework was developed to diagnose cytomegalovirus status using the catalog of TCR beta chain sequences. This is the immuneACCESS table as TCRdb keeps it, with only in-frame sequences that have V and J called. A part of the clones is gone; compared with another copy, unresolved V genes explain less than half, and the rest is unexplained. V, J and clone size are those of that table, while D and trimming were read from the DNA. The sample records 52,000 or so clones, roughly 89% of which are singletons. In total, the top ten clones hold roughly 15% of the sample. Separate from the roughly 700-subject first cohort, the validation cohort of 95 to 150 subjects was the group to which the donors belonged. In regard to this clone: Its cognate antigen has yet to be identified. Within one base of it there is no much larger clone, and no base qualities were kept.

Results and caveats for the whole study, not just this receptor: In both the original and validation cohorts, the classifier was reported to diagnose cytomegalovirus status with high specificity and sensitivity. While some public TCRs were present in many individuals, most TCR sequences turned up only very rarely across donors. In vitro tests confirmed that a few of the cytomegalovirus-associated TCR beta chains recognize cytomegalovirus antigens. In a later analysis, TCRs clustered in the first cohort were found to also tend to co-occur in the 130 or so validation repertoires, with approximately 95% of cluster scores above 0. All 120 or so repertoires were used to score co-occurrence in the validation cohort in a later analysis, because that analysis had no HLA typing for the cohort. A total of 150 to 200 TCR beta chains were listed by the study as associated with cytomegalovirus. The authors suggested that the approach could potentially be generalized to other disease states and immunological phenotypes.

The CDR3 runs 15 amino acids, cysteine and phenylalanine included. Here the CDR3 DNA is all that survives: 45 bases in frame from base 1. Reading the germline V gene gives CDR1 MDHEN and CDR2 SYDVKM. V is pruned by 5 bases and J by 3 bases, leaving 6 bases of the junction without a gene match. In this chain, TRBV28 is recombined with TRBJ1-2, and 10 bases in between align with TRBD1. The clonotype was recovered from a woman aged 18-29 years in good health and CMV-seronegative. Sequenced sample: PBMCs. The sequenced DNA: TGTGCCAGCAGTCCCGACAGGGGGCCACACTATGGCTACACCTTC. Its product reads: CASSPDRGPHYGYTF.